These 20 T cell receptor beta chains came from one sample sequenced in a study of beta chain features in type 1 diabetes (dated by TCRdb to the late 2010s). Receptor amplification or capture employed the immunoSEQ multiplex PCR assay. The entire amount of isolated RNA was reverse transcribed using the High Capacity cDNA Reverse Transcription Kit, so the sequenced TCRB transcripts were expressed ones. What TCRdb holds here is the immuneACCESS table cut down to in-frame rearrangements. Part of the clones is not present; checked against another copy, under half of the missing clones reflect an unresolved V gene, and the others are unexplained. Recorded for this sample are under 300,000 clones; 25% to 30% of them occurred a single time. The ten largest account for around 4% of the sample. Specimen: central memory CD4+ T cells from blood. These receptors were taken from a man younger than 40 in good health.

This clone was counted between two and nine times. The chain joins TRBV11-2 to TRBJ2-1; no clear D. V was shortened by 2 bases and J by 6 bases, with 5 bases between the two germline ends. Germline lookup yields CDR1 SGHAT and CDR2 FQNNGV. This CDR3 region has 12 residues. The CDR3 spells CASSLPVNEQFF. In nucleotides, the CDR3 is TGTGCCAGCAGCTTACCAGTCAATGAGCAGTTCTTC.

DNA of the CDR3: TGTGCCAGCAGCATAAGGACTAGCGGACTTAACATTCAGTACTTC. Translation gives CASSIRTSGLNIQYF. The chain is built from TRBV11-2 and TRBJ2-4; 10 bases agree with TRBD2. The V gene's germline CDR1 is SGHAT and CDR2 FQNNGV. The CDR3 is made up of 15 amino acids. The junction had 8 bases not matched to a gene; V was cut back by 5 bases and J by 7 bases. The variable domain in full, with the rest retrieved from reference TRBV11-2 and TRBJ2-4, is EAGVAQSPRYKIIEKRQSVAFWCNPISGHATLYWYQQILGQGPKLLIQFQNNGVVDDSQLPKDRFSAERLKGVDSTLKIQPAKLEDSAVYLCASSIRTSGLNIQYFGAGTRLSVL.

The gene calls are TRBV4-3 and TRBJ2-7; D ambiguous. V was trimmed by 0 bases and J by 3 bases, leaving 9 bases between them. Germline V gene lookup returns CDR1 LGHNA and CDR2 YSLEER. CDR3 length equals 14 residues. The CDR3 region is CASSQDFAIYEQYF. Here the CDR3 DNA reads TGCGCCAGCAGCCAAGATTTTGCAATCTACGAGCAGTACTTC.

This clone was seen only a few times. The chain couples TRBV7-2 to TRBJ2-5; TRBD2 matches at 7 bases. The CDR3 runs to 15 residues. V dropped 3 bases and J dropped 4; count of bases not matched to a gene: 8. Germline CDR1 SGHTA, CDR2 FQGNSA. The DNA for the CDR3 is TGTGCCAGCAGCTTCGAGGGAGGGAAGCGAGAGACCCAGTACTTC. Translating it yields CASSFEGGKRETQYF.

This clone was detected ten times or more. The chain links TRBV27 to TRBJ2-4; the D gene is possibly TRBD2 (5 bases). The CDR3 runs 16 residues. V lost 4 bases to trimming and J lost 2 bases, with 15 bases between them. Germline V gene data show CDR1 as MNHEY and CDR2 as SMNVEV (reference sequence). The CDR3 DNA reads TGTGCCAGCAGTTCGCCGACAAAGGACTCCAAAAACATTCAGTACTTC. Amino acid sequence: CASSSPTKDSKNIQYF.

The chain links TRBV14 to TRBJ2-1; the match to TRBD2 covers 10 bases. The germline gives CDR1 SGHDN, CDR2 FVKESK. With V trimmed by 3 bases and J by 9 bases, 8 bases remained unmatched. The CDR3 runs to 15 residues. In DNA form, the CDR3 reads TGTGCCAGCAGCCAGGCAGCGGGAGGGAGCGGTGAGCAGTTCTTC. Amino acids: CASSQAAGGSGEQFF.

The chain combines TRBV13 with TRBJ2-1, with a possible D match to TRBD1 (6 bases). The V gene lost 1 base and the J gene lost 6 bases, with 13 bases spanning the gap. This CDR3 comprises 15 residues. Per germline, CDR1 PRHDT and CDR2 FYEKMQ (reference sequence). CDR3 DNA sequence: TGTGCCAGCAGCTTAGCTTGGGACAATGCCAATGAGCAGTTCTTC. Its protein product is CASSLAWDNANEQFF.

This clone was recorded once. The rearrangement uses TRBV6-1 and TRBJ2-7; no reliable D call. Germline V lookup: CDR1 MNHNS, CDR2 SASEGT. CDR3 length equals 11 residues. Deletions cut 10 bases from V and 4 bases from J, with 11 bases between. CDR3 loop: CAIRQEYEQYF. CDR3 DNA: TGTGCCATCCGGCAGGAGTACGAGCAGTACTTC.

A few counts support this clone. V usage is TRBV6-1 and J usage is TRBJ1-6, with a possible D match to TRBD1 (6 bases). Germline CDR1 reads MNHNS; CDR2 reads SASEGT. CDR3 length equals 15 residues. V lost 3 bases and J lost 10, with 16 bases in between. The CDR3 DNA follows: TGTGCCAGCAGTGATCGGCAGGGGTTGGGGTCACCCCTCCACTTT. It specifies CASSDRQGLGSPLHF.

The rearrangement joins TRBV29-1 to TRBJ1-2, with D possibly being TRBD1 (6 bases). The CDR3 has 12 amino acids. V was shortened by 7 bases and J by 4 bases, with 13 bases between the two germline ends. Germline V gene lookup returns CDR1 SQVTM and CDR2 ANQGSEA. The CDR3 coding sequence is TGCAGCGCCGGGGGCGAGGGCTATGGCTACACCTTC. Translation: CSAGGEGYGYTF.

This chain uses TRBV29-1 with TRBJ1-1; tentatively, D is TRBD1 (6 bases). Germline-derived CDR1 and CDR2 are SQVTM and ANQGSEA. This CDR3 is 13 amino acids long. V lost 3 bases to trimming and J lost 1 base, with 9 bases between them. The DNA of the CDR3 is TGCAGCGTTGAGTACAGGGCGAACACTGAAGCTTTCTTT. It is translated as CSVEYRANTEAFF.

The chain has TRBV6-5 and TRBJ2-1; D not resolved. V lost 2 bases to trimming and J lost 6 bases, with 11 bases between them. Germline-derived CDR1 and CDR2 are MNHEY and SVGAGI. The length of the CDR3 is 14 residues. In nucleotides, the CDR3 is TGTGCCAGCAGTTACGACCCCGCCCCCAATGAGCAGTTCTTC. Protein product: CASSYDPAPNEQFF.

This clone was seen ten or more times. The genes are TRBV7-2 and TRBJ2-1; D remains ambiguous. CDR1 and CDR2 (germline): SGHTA, FQGNSA. The CDR3 is made up of 12 amino acids. V was shortened by 2 bases and J by 5 bases, with 4 bases between the two germline ends. The CDR3 nucleotides are TGTGCCAGCAGCTTAATCCACAATGAGCAGTTCTTC. Residues: CASSLIHNEQFF.

The chain employs TRBV5-4 and TRBJ1-5; no firm D call. Looked up from germline, CDR1 is SGHNT and CDR2 is YYREEE (reference sequence). V was trimmed by 5 bases and J by 1 base, leaving 10 bases between them. The CDR3 is made up of 14 amino acids. CDR3 protein: CASSFAGSNQPQHF. DNA for the CDR3: TGTGCCAGCAGTTTCGCCGGGAGCAATCAGCCCCAGCATTTT.

Remarks on this clone: This sample also contains other DNA sequences that code for the same CDR3. The chain employs TRBV7-2 and TRBJ2-6; no firm D call. The CDR3 totals 14 residues. Trimming stripped 1 base from V and 1 base from J, with 2 bases between. Germline V CDR1 and CDR2: SGHTA, FQGNSA. Written as DNA, the CDR3 is TGTGCCAGCAGCTTAGTGTCTGGGGCCAACGTCCTGACTTTC. This gives the protein CASSLVSGANVLTF.

The CDR3 spells CSGGKGQGTDTQYF. The DNA for the CDR3 is TGCAGCGGGGGAAAGGGACAGGGGACAGATACGCAGTATTTT. The chain uses TRBV29-1 and TRBJ2-3, with 10 positions matching TRBD1. CDR1 is SQVTM, CDR2 ANQGSEA, per germline. The CDR3 covers 14 residues. V dropped 7 bases and J dropped 3; count of bases not matched to a gene: 7.

The genes are TRBV5-1 and TRBJ2-7; TRBD2 matches 14 bases. CDR3 size: 16 residues. Germline lookup yields CDR1 SGHRS and CDR2 YFSETQ. Trimming took 0 bases from V and 6 from J; bases not matched to a gene: 5. The CDR3 protein is CASSLVGGLAGAEQYF. The CDR3 DNA is TGCGCCAGCAGCTTGGTAGGGGGACTAGCGGGAGCCGAGCAGTACTTC.

V usage is TRBV7-2 and J usage is TRBJ2-5; tentatively, D is TRBD1 (5 bases). V was cut by 5 bases and J by 2 bases, with 15 bases left in between. Germline assignment: CDR1 SGHTA and CDR2 FQGNSA. CDR3 length equals 15 residues. The chain's CDR3 is CASSRQTQGQETQYF. The CDR3 nucleotides read TGTGCCAGCAGCCGCCAGACGCAGGGACAAGAGACCCAGTACTTC.

This chain uses TRBV2 with TRBJ2-2; D not resolved. Germline values: CDR1 SNHLY, CDR2 FYNNEI. The CDR3 spans 13 residues. V gave up 4 bases and J gave up 5 bases, with 8 bases separating them. Here the CDR3 DNA reads TGTGCCAGCAGTGGTACGGTGACCGGGGAGCTGTTTTTT. This gives the protein CASSGTVTGELFF.

Ten or more counts support this clone. The gene calls are TRBV7-2 and TRBJ2-1; D ambiguous. Germline CDR1 SGHTA, CDR2 FQGNSA. Trimming removed 5 bases from V and 6 bases from J, with 11 bases in between. This CDR3 is 13 amino acids long. The CDR3 coding sequence is TGTGCCAGCAGCGTAAGACAAAGCAATGAGCAGTTCTTC. Its protein is CASSVRQSNEQFF.